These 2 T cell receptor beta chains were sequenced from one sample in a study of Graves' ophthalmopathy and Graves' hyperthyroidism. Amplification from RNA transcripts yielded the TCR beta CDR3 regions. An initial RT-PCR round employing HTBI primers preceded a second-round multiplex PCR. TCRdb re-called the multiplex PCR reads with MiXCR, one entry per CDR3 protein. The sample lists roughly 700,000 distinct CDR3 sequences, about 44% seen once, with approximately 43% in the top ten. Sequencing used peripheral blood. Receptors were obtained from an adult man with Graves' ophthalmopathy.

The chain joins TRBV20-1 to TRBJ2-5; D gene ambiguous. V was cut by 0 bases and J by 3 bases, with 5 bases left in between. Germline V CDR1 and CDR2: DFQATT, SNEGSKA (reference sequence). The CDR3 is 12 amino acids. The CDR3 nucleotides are TGCAGTGCTAGAGATCAGAAAGAGACCCAGTACTTC. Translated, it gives CSARDQKETQYF.

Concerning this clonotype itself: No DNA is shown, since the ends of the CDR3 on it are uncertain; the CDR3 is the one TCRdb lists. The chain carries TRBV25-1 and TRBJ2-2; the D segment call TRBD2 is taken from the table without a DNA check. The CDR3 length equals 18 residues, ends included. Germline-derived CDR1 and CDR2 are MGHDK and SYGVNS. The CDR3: CACSARDGAGGPSGELFF.